This T cell receptor (beta chain) was sequenced during a study of T cells in Graves' hyperthyroidism and ophthalmopathy. In the study overall: Peripheral blood samples were taken at initial diagnosis, prior to any treatment.

Researchers amplified the TCR beta CDR3 regions from RNA transcripts. The primer set for the first-round RT-PCR of the TCR CDR3 was HTBI. TCRdb re-called the multiplex PCR reads through MiXCR, storing one row per CDR3 protein. The data contain hundreds of thousands of distinct CDR3 sequences, around 15% of them seen just once; the ten biggest clones take up roughly 10%. Overall study results and limits: Most clonotypes that expanded in the thyroid above 0.001 also showed up in blood.

Stable disease denoted Graves' hyperthyroidism without ophthalmopathy progression within 18 months. Exclusion followed for patients with uncontrolled infection, other autoimmune disease, pregnancy or lactation. This clonotype has a handful of counts. The antigen is not known. Sequenced sample: blood. This receptor was obtained from a woman younger than 30 with Graves' hyperthyroidism.

In DNA form, the CDR3 reads TGTGCCAGCAGTTTCTTTCCGGGCAGGGGGAGGGATCAGCCCCAGCATTTT. Translation gives CASSFFPGRGRDQPQHF. The gene calls are TRBV28 and TRBJ1-5; 7 bases agree with TRBD1. The CDR3 has 17 residues. J was trimmed by 5 bases and V by 3 bases; bases with no gene match: 13. Germline V lookup: CDR1 MDHEN, CDR2 SYDVKM.